This T cell receptor beta chain appears in the sequencing data of a study of blood T cell repertoires in COVID-19. Method: immunoSEQ multiplex PCR; TCRdb's copy keeps in-frame clones and lacks some. This table holds 72,000 or so clones, approximately 80% found once. The CDR3 consists of 15 residues. The V and J ends lost 7 bases and 5 bases, in that order; junction bases with no gene match: 15. Germline loops: CDR1 SQVTM, CDR2 ANQGSEA. The V gene is TRBV29-1, the J gene TRBJ2-5, with 8 bases identical to TRBD1. Sequencing was performed on peripheral blood. The sequence was collected from a man aged 65 to 79 who had recovered from COVID-19. Here the CDR3 DNA reads TGCAGCGCTCCCGTGTGGCGGACAGGGTCGGAGACCCAGTACTTC. Its translation is CSAPVWRTGSETQYF.